The 10 T cell receptor beta chains listed next were all sequenced from one sample in a study of cytomegalovirus exposure and HLA in healthy donors. Generated by immunoSEQ multiplex PCR, the TCRdb table keeps only in-frame clones and is missing some. The sample shows 78,000 or so clones, roughly 94% of them seen only once. The sequenced material came from PBMCs. The receptors stem from a woman in her late teens or twenties in good health and CMV-seropositive.

The chain has TRBV19 and TRBJ2-1, with 8 bases identical to TRBD2. CDR3 size: 16 residues. Germline CDR1 LNHDA, CDR2 SQIVND (reference sequence). V lost 1 base to trimming and J lost 7 bases; unmatched junction nucleotides: 9. The CDR3 DNA is TGTGCCAGTAGTATAGTAACGGGAGGGCCTATTAATGAGCAGTTCTTC. This codes for CASSIVTGGPINEQFF.

The chain couples TRBV2 to TRBJ2-1; 15 bases are a match to TRBD2. The J segment lost 7 bases and the V segment lost 7 bases, leaving 2 bases of the junction unmatched. In germline, CDR1 is SNHLY, CDR2 FYNNEI. This CDR3 region has 14 residues. This CDR3 is CASTGLAGGNEQFF. CDR3 bases: TGTGCCAGCACCGGACTAGCGGGAGGGAATGAGCAGTTCTTC.

The chain joins TRBV30 to TRBJ2-3, with D perhaps TRBD2 (5 bases). Deletions cut 5 bases from V and 2 bases from J, with 14 bases between. CDR3 size: 14 residues. Germline-derived CDR1 and CDR2 are GTSNPN and SVGIG (reference sequence). Here the CDR3 reads CAWRAADYTDTQYF. In DNA, the CDR3 is TGTGCCTGGCGGGCAGCAGACTACACAGATACGCAGTATTTT.

The chain recombines TRBV15 with TRBJ2-2, with a weak D call TRBD1 (6 bases). The CDR3 runs to 20 residues. With 0 bases removed from V and 0 bases from J, the gap between germline ends came to 20 bases. Germline V gene data show CDR1 as LNHNV and CDR2 as YYDKDF (reference sequence). DNA of the CDR3: TGTGCCACCAGCAGAGATCTTTCGGGGCCAGGGGTAGCGAACACCGGGGAGCTGTTTTTT. This sequence encodes CATSRDLSGPGVANTGELFF.

This chain uses TRBV30 with TRBJ2-7; 9 bases align to TRBD2. The junction had 5 bases not matched to a gene; V was cut back by 5 bases and J by 3 bases. CDR3 length: 13 amino acids. The V gene's germline CDR1 is GTSNPN and CDR2 SVGIG (reference sequence). CDR3 protein: CAWGLAGIYEQYF. The CDR3 DNA sequence: TGTGCCTGGGGCCTAGCGGGAATCTACGAGCAGTACTTC. The full variable domain, with the rest looked up from reference TRBV30 and TRBJ2-7, is SQTIHQWPATLVQPVGSPLSLECTVEGTSNPNLYWYRQAAGRGLQLLFYSVGIGQISSEVPQNLSASRPQDRQFILSSKKLLLSDSGFYLCAWGLAGIYEQYFGPGTRLTVT.

The chain is built from TRBV7-8 and TRBJ2-7; 8 bases fit TRBD1. Germline loops: CDR1 SGHVS, CDR2 FQNEAQ. V was clipped by 4 bases and J by 2 bases; unmatched bases: 10. The CDR3 is 16 residues long. The DNA for the CDR3 is TGTGCCAGCAGCTCAGATAGGACAGGGAGACCCTACGAGCAGTACTTC. Translation: CASSSDRTGRPYEQYF.

CDR3 sequence (DNA): TGTGCCAGCAGTGCGGGGGAAGCTTTCTTT. Protein product: CASSAGEAFF. This sequence joins TRBV2 and TRBJ1-1; the D is unclear. V was pared by 4 bases and J by 8 bases, with 5 bases between. The CDR3 totals 10 residues. Germline V gives CDR1 SNHLY, CDR2 FYNNEI.

The chain joins TRBV14 to TRBJ1-1, with D perhaps TRBD1 (5 bases). This CDR3 is built from 13 residues. Looked up from germline, CDR1 is SGHDN and CDR2 is FVKESK. Trimming left V 4 bases short and J 3 bases short, with 9 bases between. In DNA form, the CDR3 reads TGTGCCAGCAGCCCCCAGGGTTACACTGAAGCTTTCTTT. Translating gives CASSPQGYTEAFF.

V gene TRBV27 combines with J gene TRBJ2-1, with D possibly being TRBD2 (6 bases). The V end lost 0 bases, the J end lost 6 bases, and 15 bases lay between the germline ends. Germline V gives CDR1 MNHEY, CDR2 SMNVEV (reference sequence). The CDR3 totals 16 residues. The CDR3, as DNA: TGTGCCAGCAGTTTATCGGGGCCAGCGGGTATCAATGAGCAGTTCTTC. This translates into CASSLSGPAGINEQFF.

This chain uses TRBV4-1 with TRBJ2-7; D is unclear. Germline V gives CDR1 MGHRA, CDR2 YSYEKL. CDR3 length equals 15 residues. Trimming left V 2 bases short and J 0 bases short, with 11 bases between. The CDR3 here is CASSQLAVPSYEQYF. The DNA of the CDR3 is TGCGCCAGCAGCCAATTGGCAGTTCCCTCCTACGAGCAGTACTTC.